This TCR beta chain was observed in a study of CXCR3-negative and CXCR3-positive naive CD8 T cells. Germline V gives CDR1 SEHNR, CDR2 FQNEAQ (reference sequence). The CDR3 covers 13 residues. UMI-tagged TRB cDNA libraries were built via 5' RACE. One entry per CDR3 protein, without DNA, is what TCRdb gives after re-calling the 5' RACE reads. The sample has 75,000 to 100,000 distinct CDR3 sequences. Study results and limitations: Naive cells positive for CXCR3 carried more hydrophobic TRB CDR3s than CXCR3-negative ones.

Note on this clonotype: What it binds is not known.

J is TRBJ1-3 and V is TRBV7-9. Source material: naive CXCR3+ CD8+ T cells from blood. Noted subset: CD45RO-CCR7+CD27+CD95- naive CD8+ T cells expressing CXCR3 (TNR3+). The sequence was collected from a human donor in good health. Some clones in this sample may be carry-over from other donors' samples. CDR3 amino acids: CASSFEQGNTIYF.